This entry features one T cell receptor beta chain sequence. What it binds is not known. The CDR3 runs 15 residues. The V gene's germline CDR1 is SGHKS and CDR2 YYEKEE (reference sequence). Trimming cost V 4 bases and J 4 bases; bases outside gene matches: 5. This sample stems from a study of lymphopenia after photon versus proton radiotherapy. The study's findings and limits: Proton therapy kept repertoires fairly stable, unlike photons, which gained effector/memory cells.

Some clones are missing from TCRdb's copy, which holds only in-frame ones; the method was immunoSEQ multiplex PCR. This table has over 4,000 clones, 88% appearing once. The clonotype was recovered from a man under 40 with gastric cancer. The chain couples TRBV5-5 to TRBJ2-5, with TRBD2 matching over 12 bases. Source: peripheral blood, taken from a patient treated with photon-based radiotherapy. The CDR3 DNA sequence: TGTGCCAGCAGCCCTCTAGCGGGGGGGTCAGAGACCCAGTACTTC. Translating it yields CASSPLAGGSETQYF.